This is a list of T cell receptor beta chains from one sample in a study of T cell changes during pregnancy in multiple sclerosis. Measured with immunoSEQ multiplex PCR; TCRdb has only the in-frame clones, and not every one. The sample shows some 87,000 clones, around 90% of them seen only once. Here the sequenced sample was CD4+ T cells from peripheral blood mononuclear cells, taken before pregnancy. Receptors were obtained from a female donor with multiple sclerosis, enrolled in a pregnancy study. Each CDR3 is given with its conserved first and last residue. Each record gives: V gene, D gene, J gene, clone size, CDR3 DNA, CDR3 protein. A D gene is named only where the DNA matches it firmly. The size entry is marked missing in some rows and otherwise reads once, few, many or a size class.

TRBV30	TRBD1	TRBJ1-4	.	TGTGCCTGGAGTCGACAGGGGCAAGATGAAAAACTGTTTTTT	CAWSRQGQDEKLFF
TRBV10-3	.	TRBJ1-4	.	TGTGCCATCAAACCAGCAACTAATGAAAAACTGTTTTTT	CAIKPATNEKLFF
TRBV30	.	TRBJ2-6	once	TGTGCCTGGAGTGGGAAGGGACTTTACTCTGGGGCCAACGTCCTGACTTTC	CAWSGKGLYSGANVLTF
TRBV28	TRBD1	TRBJ1-5	.	TGTGCCAGCAGTTTAAGAGGGGGCGTGGGTCAGCCCCAGCATTTT	CASSLRGGVGQPQHF
TRBV9	TRBD1	TRBJ2-7	.	TGTGCCAGCAGCCCAGGGGACAGACTCCTCTACGAGCAGTACTTC	CASSPGDRLLYEQYF
TRBV5-1	TRBD1	TRBJ1-6	.	TGCGCCAGCAGCTTGGGGGGGACAGGGAGTAATTCACCCCTCCACTTT	CASSLGGTGSNSPLHF
TRBV4-1	TRBD2	TRBJ2-1	.	TGCGCCAGCAGCCCCGCGGGTGGGAGCGGGAGTAACGGTGAGCAGTTCTTC	CASSPAGGSGSNGEQFF
TRBV28	TRBD2	TRBJ2-7	.	TGTGCCAGCACCCGCAGGACTAGCGGGAGAGGTTACGAGCAGTACTTC	CASTRRTSGRGYEQYF
TRBV5-4	.	TRBJ1-2	.	TGTGCCAGCAGCTTGTGGGGGCGCGACTATGGCTACACCTTC	CASSLWGRDYGYTF
TRBV10-3	.	TRBJ2-3	.	TGTGCCATCAGCGGGCGGGACGACCAACCCACAGATACGCAGTATTTT	CAISGRDDQPTDTQYF
TRBV30	.	TRBJ1-6	few	TGTGCCGCTTCTAAGGGAGACCGTTCACCCCTCCACTTT	CAASKGDRSPLHF
TRBV29-1	TRBD1	TRBJ1-2	.	TGCAGCGTAGAGGACAGGGGGTATGGCTACACCTTC	CSVEDRGYGYTF
TRBV6-4	TRBD1	TRBJ2-3	.	TGTGCCAGCAGTGACCTGGACAGGGGCACAGATACGCAGTATTTT	CASSDLDRGTDTQYF
TRBV2	TRBD2	TRBJ2-7	.	TGTGCCAGCAGGGGACCGGGACTAGTAGCCGGCGAGCAGTACTTC	CASRGPGLVAGEQYF
TRBV7-9	.	TRBJ2-1	.	TGTGCCAGCAGCTTAGCGAATAGCAATGAGCAGTTCTTC	CASSLANSNEQFF
TRBV5-5	.	TRBJ1-1	.	TGTGCCAGCAGCTTGGACAGCAGGAACACTGAAGCTTTCTTT	CASSLDSRNTEAFF
TRBV11-3	TRBD1	TRBJ1-1	.	TGTGCCAGCAGCCTTCGACAGGGCAAAACTTTCTTT	CASSLRQGKTFF
TRBV7-8	.	TRBJ1-5	once	TGTGCCAGCAGCCCCGGCTGGGAGAGGCTTTATTATAGCAATCAGCCCCAGCATTTT	CASSPGWERLYYSNQPQHF
TRBV5-1	TRBD2	TRBJ2-3	.	TGCGCCAGCAGCTTGCTCGGCATAGCGGGTGGAATCACAGATACGCAGTATTTT	CASSLLGIAGGITDTQYF
TRBV28	TRBD1	TRBJ1-2	once	TGTGCCAGCAGTTGGGTCCTGCCAGGGGGCGACTATGGCTACACCTTC	CASSWVLPGGDYGYTF
TRBV15	.	TRBJ2-5	.	TGTGCCACCAGCAGAGATAGAGGAGGAGAGACCCAGTACTTC	CATSRDRGGETQYF
TRBV19	TRBD2	TRBJ2-1	.	TGTGCCAGTAGTCCCGAGCGGGACCTCTACAATGAGCAGTTCTTC	CASSPERDLYNEQFF
TRBV6-5	.	TRBJ2-7	.	TGTGCCAGCAGTTACAGGGCAGGGGTTTCCTCCTACGAGCAGTACTTC	CASSYRAGVSSYEQYF
TRBV2	TRBD1	TRBJ1-2	.	TGTGCCAGCAGTCCAATCAGGGGGGAAGATGGCTACACCTTC	CASSPIRGEDGYTF
TRBV15	.	TRBJ2-7	once	TGTGCCACCAGCAGAGCCCAGACAGCCTTCTACGAGCAGTACTTC	CATSRAQTAFYEQYF
TRBV28	.	TRBJ1-5	.	TGTGCCACAGGGGAATGGGGCAATCAGCCCCAGCATTTT	CATGEWGNQPQHF
TRBV6-5	TRBD1	TRBJ2-3	.	TGTGCCAGCAGAAGGCAGGGGGCTACGGATACGCAGTATTTT	CASRRQGATDTQYF
TRBV19	TRBD1	TRBJ1-3	.	TGTGCCAGTAGTGAGCCGGGACAGCCCTCTGGAAACACCATATATTTT	CASSEPGQPSGNTIYF
TRBV5-6	TRBD2	TRBJ2-3	.	TGTGCCAGCAGCCCACTAGCGGGGGGCACAGATACGCAGTATTTT	CASSPLAGGTDTQYF
TRBV30	TRBD2	TRBJ2-1	once	TGTGCCTGGACGCGGCTAGCGGGCGGTTACAATGAGCAGTTCTTC	CAWTRLAGGYNEQFF
TRBV5-1	TRBD2	TRBJ2-1	.	TGCGCCAGCAGCTTGGGGCTAGCGGGGGCCTACAATGAGCAGTTCTTC	CASSLGLAGAYNEQFF
TRBV2	.	TRBJ2-7	.	TGTGCCAGCAGTGAAGCCCAGGGTACCTACGAGCAGTACTTC	CASSEAQGTYEQYF
TRBV7-2	.	TRBJ1-2	once	TGTGCCAGCGTGCAGGACTACTATGGCTACACCTTC	CASVQDYYGYTF
TRBV30	.	TRBJ1-3	few	TGTGCCTGGAGCTCCCGTTCTGGAAACACCATATATTTT	CAWSSRSGNTIYF
TRBV12-1	.	TRBJ1-4	.	TGTGCCAGCAGCTTTGTGGACAGGGCTAATGCAACTAATGAAAAACTGTTTTTT	CASSFVDRANATNEKLFF
TRBV30	.	TRBJ1-1	.	TGTGCCTGGAGTGTACGAGTCAGGGGATGGACTGAAGCTTTCTTT	CAWSVRVRGWTEAFF
TRBV18	TRBD1	TRBJ2-7	.	TGTGCCAGCTCACCCGTCGGGACAGGGGTCTCCTACGAGCAGTACTTC	CASSPVGTGVSYEQYF
TRBV7-3	TRBD1	TRBJ2-1	.	TGTGCCAGCAGCACTAGGACAGGTCCGAACAATGAGCAGTTCTTC	CASSTRTGPNNEQFF
TRBV5-1	TRBD1	TRBJ2-3	.	TGCGCCAGCAGCTTGGCAGGGGGCATCGCAGATACGCAGTATTTT	CASSLAGGIADTQYF
TRBV6-6	.	TRBJ1-3	.	TGTGCCAGCAGTTACTCGCACACGCGAAACACCATATATTTT	CASSYSHTRNTIYF
TRBV2	.	TRBJ1-1	.	TGTGCCACGAGCGGGGACCGGGGCACTGAAGCTTTCTTT	CATSGDRGTEAFF
TRBV7-2	.	TRBJ2-1	.	TGTGCCAGCAGATTTAGCGGCGGGATCGAGTATGAGCAGTTCTTC	CASRFSGGIEYEQFF
TRBV18	TRBD1	TRBJ2-1	.	TGTGCCAGCTCCCCCCTCCCGAGACAGGGGAACGATGAGCAGTTCTTC	CASSPLPRQGNDEQFF